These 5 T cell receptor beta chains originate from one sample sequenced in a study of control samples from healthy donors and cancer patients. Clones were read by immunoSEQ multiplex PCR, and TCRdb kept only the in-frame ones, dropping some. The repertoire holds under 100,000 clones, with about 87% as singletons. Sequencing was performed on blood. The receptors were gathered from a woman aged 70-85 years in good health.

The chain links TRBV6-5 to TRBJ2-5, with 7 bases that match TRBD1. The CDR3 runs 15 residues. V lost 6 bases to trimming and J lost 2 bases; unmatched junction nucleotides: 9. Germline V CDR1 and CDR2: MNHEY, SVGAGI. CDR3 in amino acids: CASRHTGTEQETQYF. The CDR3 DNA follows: TGTGCCAGCAGGCATACCGGGACAGAGCAAGAGACCCAGTACTTC.

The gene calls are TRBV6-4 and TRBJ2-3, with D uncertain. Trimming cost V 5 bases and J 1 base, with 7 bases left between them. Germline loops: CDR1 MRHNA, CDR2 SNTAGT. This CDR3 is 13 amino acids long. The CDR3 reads CASSSSGTDTQYF. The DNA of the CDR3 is TGTGCCAGCAGTTCATCAGGCACAGATACGCAGTATTTT.

In DNA, the CDR3 is TGTGCCATCAGCGCGGGGAACACCGGGGAGCTGTTTTTT. It yields the protein CAISAGNTGELFF. This chain connects TRBV10-3 to TRBJ2-2; possibly TRBD2 for D (5 bases). V was shortened by 6 bases and J by 1 base, with 6 bases between the two germline ends. CDR1 is ENHRY and CDR2 is SYGVKD in the germline V gene. The CDR3 is made up of 13 amino acids.

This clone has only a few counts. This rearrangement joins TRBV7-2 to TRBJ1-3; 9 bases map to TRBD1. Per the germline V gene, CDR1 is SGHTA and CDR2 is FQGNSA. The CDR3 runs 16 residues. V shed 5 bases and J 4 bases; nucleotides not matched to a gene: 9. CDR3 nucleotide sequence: TGTGCCAGCAGCCCGAGACAGGGGGAAGGAGGAAACACCATATATTTT. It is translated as CASSPRQGEGGNTIYF.

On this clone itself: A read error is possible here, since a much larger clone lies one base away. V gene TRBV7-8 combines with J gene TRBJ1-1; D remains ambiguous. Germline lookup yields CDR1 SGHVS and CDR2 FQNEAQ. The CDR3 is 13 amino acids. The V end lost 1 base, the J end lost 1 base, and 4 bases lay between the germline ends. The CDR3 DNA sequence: TGTGCCAGCAGCTTAGACAGGAACACTGAAGCTTTCTTT. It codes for CASSLDRNTEAFF.